A single T cell receptor beta chain is shown here with its context. CDR1 MNHEY and CDR2 SVGAGI come from the germline V gene. V lost 2 bases, J lost 7 bases, and 2 bases stayed unmatched. This CDR3 has 15 amino acids. This entry comes from a study of T cell changes during pregnancy in multiple sclerosis. Assay used: immunoSEQ multiplex PCR; TCRdb lists only in-frame clones, some missing. The data show under 45,000 clones, roughly 91% seen once. This receptor was taken from a female donor in good health, enrolled as a control in a pregnancy study. Sequences were derived from peripheral blood, sampled in the second trimester of pregnancy. V and J are TRBV6-5 and TRBJ2-1, with TRBD2 matching over 13 bases. The chain's CDR3 is CASSYGLAGVNEQFF. CDR3 nucleotide sequence: TGTGCCAGCAGTTACGGACTAGCGGGAGTGAATGAGCAGTTCTTC.